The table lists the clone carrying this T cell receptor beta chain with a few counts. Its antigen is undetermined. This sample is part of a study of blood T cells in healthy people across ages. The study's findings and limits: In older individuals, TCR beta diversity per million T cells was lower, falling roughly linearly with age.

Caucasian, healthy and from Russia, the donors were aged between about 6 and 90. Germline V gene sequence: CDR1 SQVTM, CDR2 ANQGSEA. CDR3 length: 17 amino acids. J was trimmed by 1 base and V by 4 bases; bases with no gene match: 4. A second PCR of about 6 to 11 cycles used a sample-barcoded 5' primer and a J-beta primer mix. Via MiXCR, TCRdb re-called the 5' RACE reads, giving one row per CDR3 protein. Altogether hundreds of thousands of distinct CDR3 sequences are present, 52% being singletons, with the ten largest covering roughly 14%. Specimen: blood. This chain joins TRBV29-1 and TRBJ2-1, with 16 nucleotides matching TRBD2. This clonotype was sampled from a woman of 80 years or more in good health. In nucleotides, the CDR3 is TGCAGCGTTGCGGGACTAGCGGGGGGGGGTTCCTACAATGAGCAGTTCTTC. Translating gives CSVAGLAGGGSYNEQFF.